This is a list of T cell receptor beta chains from one sample in a study of blood T cell repertoires in COVID-19. Some clones are missing from TCRdb's copy, which holds only in-frame ones; the method was immunoSEQ multiplex PCR. Of about 150,000 clones listed, 70% to 90% are singletons. The material sequenced was peripheral blood. Receptor source: a man aged 55 to 70 with COVID-19, enrolled during active disease. Both conserved end residues are part of each CDR3. Clone size is shown for a subset of rows, as once, few, many or a class of expanded clone.

J,size,V,CDR3
TRBJ1-2,NA,TRBV6-2/TRBV6-3,CASSSGQAGYTF
TRBJ2-7,NA,TRBV7-9,CASSSTTPYEQYF
TRBJ1-6,NA,TRBV4-2,CASSQDTGLGSPLHF
TRBJ2-3,NA,TRBV19,CASSIGTGVEDTQYF
TRBJ2-3,NA,TRBV7-9,CASSLASGGAGYF
TRBJ2-1,NA,TRBV6-2/TRBV6-3,CASSLWTSGSHNEQFF
TRBJ1-1,NA,TRBV25-1,CASSPGTGWGNPEAFF
TRBJ2-1,few,TRBV4-2,CASSQVGSGADNEQFF
TRBJ2-6,NA,TRBV6-5,CASRTGGSGANVLTF
TRBJ1-4,NA,TRBV19,CASSSPLTRSNEKLFF
TRBJ2-1,NA,TRBV5-8,CASRLDRDNEQFF
TRBJ2-7,once,TRBV18,CASSPDRVAYEQYF
TRBJ1-2,NA,TRBV2,CASSEASGFGGYTF